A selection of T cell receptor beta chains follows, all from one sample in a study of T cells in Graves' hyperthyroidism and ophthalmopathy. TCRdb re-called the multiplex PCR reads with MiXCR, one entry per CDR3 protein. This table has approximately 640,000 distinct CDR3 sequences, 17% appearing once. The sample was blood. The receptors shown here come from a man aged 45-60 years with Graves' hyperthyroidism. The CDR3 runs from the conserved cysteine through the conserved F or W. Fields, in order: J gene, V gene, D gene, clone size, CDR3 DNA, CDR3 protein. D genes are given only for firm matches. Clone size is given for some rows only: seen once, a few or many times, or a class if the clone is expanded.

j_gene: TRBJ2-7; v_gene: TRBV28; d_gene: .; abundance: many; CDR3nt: TGTGCCAGCAGTCCTCGACTAGGGAGATACGAGCAGTACTTC; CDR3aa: CASSPRLGRYEQYF
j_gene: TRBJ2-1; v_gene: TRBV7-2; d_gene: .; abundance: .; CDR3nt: TGTGCCAGCAGCCAGTCCACAGGGAATGGCTACAATGAGCAGTTCTTC; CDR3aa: CASSQSTGNGYNEQFF
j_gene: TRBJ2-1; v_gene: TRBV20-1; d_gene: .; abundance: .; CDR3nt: TGCAGTGCTAGGGACCCTACAGGGACCGTTTTGAATGAGCAGTTCTTC; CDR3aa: CSARDPTGTVLNEQFF
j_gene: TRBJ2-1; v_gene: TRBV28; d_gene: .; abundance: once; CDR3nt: TGTGCCAGCAGTTCCCAAAGACACAAGCAGTTCTTC; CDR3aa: CASSSQRHKQFF
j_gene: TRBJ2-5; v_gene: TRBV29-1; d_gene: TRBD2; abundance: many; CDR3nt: TGCAGCGGCACGCGGGGGATCCAAGAGACCCAGTACTTC; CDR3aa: CSGTRGIQETQYF
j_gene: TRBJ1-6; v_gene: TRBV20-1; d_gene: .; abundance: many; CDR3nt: TGCAGTGCTAGTATTCGGCGGGGCTATAATTCACCCCTCCACTTT; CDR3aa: CSASIRRGYNSPLHF
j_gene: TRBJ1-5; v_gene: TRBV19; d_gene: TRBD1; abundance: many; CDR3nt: TGTGCCAGTAGTACGACGGACAGGAACAATCAGCCCCAGCATTTT; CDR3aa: CASSTTDRNNQPQHF
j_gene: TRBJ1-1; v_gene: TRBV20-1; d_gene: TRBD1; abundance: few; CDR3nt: TGCAGTGCTGGGACAGTAAGAACTGAAGCTTTCTTT; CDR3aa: CSAGTVRTEAFF
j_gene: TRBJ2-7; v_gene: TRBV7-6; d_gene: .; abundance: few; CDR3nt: TGTGCCAGCAGCTTAGGTGCGGCCGTCCCTCACGAGCAGTACTTC; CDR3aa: CASSLGAAVPHEQYF
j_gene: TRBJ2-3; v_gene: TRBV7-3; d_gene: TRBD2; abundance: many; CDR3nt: TGTGCCAGCAGCTCGGGAGGGCCGGGAGATACGCAGTATTTT; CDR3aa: CASSSGGPGDTQYF
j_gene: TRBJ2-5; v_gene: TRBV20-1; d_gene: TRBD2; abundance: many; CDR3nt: TGCAGTGCTAGGTCCCTCCTAGCGGGATCCCAAGAGACCCAGTACTTC; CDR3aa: CSARSLLAGSQETQYF
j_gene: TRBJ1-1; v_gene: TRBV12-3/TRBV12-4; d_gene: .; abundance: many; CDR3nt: TGTGCCAGCAGTTTTGGGGTAGTGAAGAGTAGGGACACTGAAGCTTTCTTT; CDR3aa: CASSFGVVKSRDTEAFF
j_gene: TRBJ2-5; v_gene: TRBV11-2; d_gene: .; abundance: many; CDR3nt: TGTGCCAGCCAAAGAGGGGAGGAGACCCAGTACTTC; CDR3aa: CASQRGEETQYF
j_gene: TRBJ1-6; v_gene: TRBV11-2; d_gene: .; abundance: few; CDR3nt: TGTGCCAGCAGCTTACGAGTTCGGGATACCTATAATTCACCCCTCCACTTT; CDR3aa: CASSLRVRDTYNSPLHF
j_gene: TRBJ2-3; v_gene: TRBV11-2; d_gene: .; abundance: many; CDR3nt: TGTGCCAGCAGCTTATTGGGGGCGGAGGATACGCAGTATTTT; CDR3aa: CASSLLGAEDTQYF
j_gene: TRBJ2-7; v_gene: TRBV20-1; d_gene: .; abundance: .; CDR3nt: TGCAGTGCTAGAGTAGGGTATACAGAAGCCTACGAGCAGTACTTC; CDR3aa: CSARVGYTEAYEQYF
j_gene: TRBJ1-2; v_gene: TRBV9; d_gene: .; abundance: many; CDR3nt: TGTGCCAGCAGCGGGTGGGGGGAATCGAACTATGGCTACACCTTC; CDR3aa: CASSGWGESNYGYTF
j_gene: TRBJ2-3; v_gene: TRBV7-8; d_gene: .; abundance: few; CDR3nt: TGTGCCAGCAGCTTACCCCAGACCGGCGTGGGCACAGATACGCAGTATTTT; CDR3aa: CASSLPQTGVGTDTQYF
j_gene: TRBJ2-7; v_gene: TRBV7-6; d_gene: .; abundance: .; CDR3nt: TGTGCCAGCAGCATGGGACTGGGGGCTTCCGAGCAGTACTTC; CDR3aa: CASSMGLGASEQYF
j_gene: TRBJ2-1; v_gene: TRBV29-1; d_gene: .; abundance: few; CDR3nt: TGCAGCGTTGGGGACAACGAGCAGTTCTTC; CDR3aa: CSVGDNEQFF
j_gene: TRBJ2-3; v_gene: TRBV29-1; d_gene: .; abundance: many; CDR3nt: TGCAGCGTTGAACAGCCCCTACACGCAGATACGCAGTATTTT; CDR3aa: CSVEQPLHADTQYF
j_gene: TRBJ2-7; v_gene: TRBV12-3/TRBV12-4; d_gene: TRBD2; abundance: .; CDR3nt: TGTGCCAGCAGTTTAGCGGGGACTAGCGCTTACGAGCAGTACTTC; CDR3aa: CASSLAGTSAYEQYF
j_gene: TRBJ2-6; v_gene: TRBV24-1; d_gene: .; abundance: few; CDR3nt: TGTGCCACCAGTGAAAACAAGGGCTCCGGGGCCAACGTCCTGACTTTC; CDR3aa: CATSENKGSGANVLTF
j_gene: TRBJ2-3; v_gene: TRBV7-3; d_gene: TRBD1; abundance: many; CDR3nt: TGTGCCAGCAGCTTATCGGGGACAGGAGGAGGAACAGATACGCAGTATTTT; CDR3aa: CASSLSGTGGGTDTQYF
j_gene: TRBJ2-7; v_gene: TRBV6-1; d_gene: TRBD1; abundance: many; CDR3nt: TGTGCCAGCAGCTGGACAGGGCTAACCTCCTACGAGCAGTACTTC; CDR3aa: CASSWTGLTSYEQYF
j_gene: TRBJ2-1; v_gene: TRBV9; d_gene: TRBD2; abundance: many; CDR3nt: TGTGCCAGCGGGACTAGCGGGAATGAGCAGTTCTTC; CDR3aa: CASGTSGNEQFF
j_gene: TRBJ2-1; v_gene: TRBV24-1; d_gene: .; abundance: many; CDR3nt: TGTGCCAATCCTGGGCCCCTTAAGAATGAGCAGTTCTTC; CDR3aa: CANPGPLKNEQFF
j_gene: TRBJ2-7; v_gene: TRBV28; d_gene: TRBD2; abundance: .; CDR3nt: TGTGCCAGCAGTTCTCCCCTAGCGGGAGGGGTGTACGAGCAGTACTTC; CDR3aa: CASSSPLAGGVYEQYF
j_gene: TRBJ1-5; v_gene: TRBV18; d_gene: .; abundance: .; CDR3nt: TGTGCCAGCTCCTTTCGGGGGCAGAACACAGATACGCAGCATTTT; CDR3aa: CASSFRGQNTDTQHF
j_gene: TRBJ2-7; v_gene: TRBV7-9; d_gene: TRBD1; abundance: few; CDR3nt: TGTGCCAGCAGCGGGAAGGACAGGAGCCACGAGCAGTACTTC; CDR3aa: CASSGKDRSHEQYF
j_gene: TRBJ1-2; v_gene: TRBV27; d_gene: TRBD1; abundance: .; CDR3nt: TGTGCCAGCAGGGGACCACAGGGGGCGAGGTATCGCTACACCTTC; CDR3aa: CASRGPQGARYRYTF
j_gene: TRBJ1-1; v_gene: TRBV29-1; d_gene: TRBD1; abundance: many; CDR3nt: TGCAGCGTTGGGACAGGGGAAACTGAAGCTTTCTTT; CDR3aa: CSVGTGETEAFF